The sequence of this TCR beta chain was determined in a study of T cell responses to AZD1222 COVID-19 vaccine. The germline V and J ends were trimmed by 4 bases and 2 bases, with 6 bases remaining between them. CDR1 is SQVTM and CDR2 is ANQGSEA in the germline V gene. This CDR3 is built from 12 residues. Assay used: immunoSEQ multiplex PCR; TCRdb lists only in-frame clones, some missing. The repertoire holds 100,000 to 150,000 clones, with 80% to 90% as singletons. The V and J genes are TRBV29-1 and TRBJ1-5; D is unclear. The source was peripheral blood, collected on day 0 of AZD1222 vaccination. This clonotype was obtained from an adult in good health. The CDR3 region has the DNA TGCAGCGTTGGTGAGGGCAATCAGCCCCAGCATTTT. Amino acid sequence: CSVGEGNQPQHF.